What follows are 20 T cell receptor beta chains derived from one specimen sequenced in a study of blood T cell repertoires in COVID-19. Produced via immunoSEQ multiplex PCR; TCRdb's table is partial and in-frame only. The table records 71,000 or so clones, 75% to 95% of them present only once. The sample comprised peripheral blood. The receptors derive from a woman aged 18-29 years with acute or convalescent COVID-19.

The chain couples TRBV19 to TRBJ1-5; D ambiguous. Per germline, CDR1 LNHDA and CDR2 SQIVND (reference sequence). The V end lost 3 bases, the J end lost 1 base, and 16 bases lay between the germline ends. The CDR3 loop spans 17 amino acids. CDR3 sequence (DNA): TGTGCCAGTAGTATCCTCCACGGGAGTAGGAGCAATCAGCCCCAGCATTTT. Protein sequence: CASSILHGSRSNQPQHF.

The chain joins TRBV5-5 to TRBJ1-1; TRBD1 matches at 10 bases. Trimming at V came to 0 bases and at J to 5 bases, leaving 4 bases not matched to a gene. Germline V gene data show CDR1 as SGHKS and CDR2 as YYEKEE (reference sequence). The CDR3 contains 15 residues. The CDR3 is CASSLGDRGLTEAFF. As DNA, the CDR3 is TGTGCCAGCAGCTTGGGGGACAGGGGATTGACTGAAGCTTTCTTT.

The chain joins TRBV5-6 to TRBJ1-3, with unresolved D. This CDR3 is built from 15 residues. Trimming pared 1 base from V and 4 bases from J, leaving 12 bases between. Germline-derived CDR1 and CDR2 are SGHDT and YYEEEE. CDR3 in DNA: TGTGCCAGCAGCTTGAACAGCTTAAGAGGAAACACCATATATTTT. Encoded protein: CASSLNSLRGNTIYF.

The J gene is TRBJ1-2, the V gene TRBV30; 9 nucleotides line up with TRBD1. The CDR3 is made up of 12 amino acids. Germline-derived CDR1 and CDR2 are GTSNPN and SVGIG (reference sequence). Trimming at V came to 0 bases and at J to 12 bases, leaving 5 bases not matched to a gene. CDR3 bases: TGTGCCTGGAGTGTAGGACAGGGGCTAAACACCTTC. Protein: CAWSVGQGLNTF.

The CDR3 sequence is CASSSTLGGEKLFF. CDR3 sequence (DNA): TGTGCCAGCAGTTCCACCCTTGGAGGGGAAAAACTGTTTTTT. The chain recombines TRBV27 with TRBJ1-4; D is unclear. From germline, CDR1 is MNHEY and CDR2 SMNVEV (reference sequence). V dropped 4 bases and J dropped 8 bases, with 14 bases sitting between them. This CDR3 is built from 14 residues.

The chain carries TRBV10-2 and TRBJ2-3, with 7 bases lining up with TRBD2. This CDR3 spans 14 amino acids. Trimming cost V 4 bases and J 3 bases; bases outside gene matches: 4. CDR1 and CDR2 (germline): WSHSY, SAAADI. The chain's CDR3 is CASSAGGSTDTQYF. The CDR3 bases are TGCGCCAGCAGTGCCGGCGGGAGTACAGATACGCAGTATTTT.

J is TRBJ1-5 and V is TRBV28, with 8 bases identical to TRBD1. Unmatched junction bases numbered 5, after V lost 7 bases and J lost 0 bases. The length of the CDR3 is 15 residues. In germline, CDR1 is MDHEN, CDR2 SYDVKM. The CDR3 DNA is TGTGCCAGCACCGCGACAGGGGATAGCAATCAGCCCCAGCATTTT. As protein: CASTATGDSNQPQHF.

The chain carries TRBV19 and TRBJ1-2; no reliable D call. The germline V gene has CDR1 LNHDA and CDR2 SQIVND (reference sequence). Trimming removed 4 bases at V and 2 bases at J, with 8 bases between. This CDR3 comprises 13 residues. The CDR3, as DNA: TGTGCCAGTAGTAACACAGAAAACTATGGCTACACCTTC. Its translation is CASSNTENYGYTF.

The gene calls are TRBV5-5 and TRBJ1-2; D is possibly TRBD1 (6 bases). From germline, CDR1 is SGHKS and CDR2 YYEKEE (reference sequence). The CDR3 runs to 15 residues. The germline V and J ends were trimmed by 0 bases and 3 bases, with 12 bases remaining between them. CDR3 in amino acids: CASSLGQGYDYGYTF. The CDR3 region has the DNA TGTGCCAGCAGCTTGGGCCAGGGGTATGACTATGGCTACACCTTC.

CDR3 residues: CASRDRGGGVTEAFF. As DNA, the CDR3 is TGCGCCAGCAGAGACAGGGGTGGAGGGGTCACTGAAGCTTTCTTT. V gene TRBV4-1 combines with J gene TRBJ1-1; TRBD1 aligns across 8 bases. Per the germline V gene, CDR1 is MGHRA and CDR2 is YSYEKL. The CDR3 is 15 amino acids. Germline trimming cut 6 bases from V and 4 bases from J; bases unmatched to any gene: 10.

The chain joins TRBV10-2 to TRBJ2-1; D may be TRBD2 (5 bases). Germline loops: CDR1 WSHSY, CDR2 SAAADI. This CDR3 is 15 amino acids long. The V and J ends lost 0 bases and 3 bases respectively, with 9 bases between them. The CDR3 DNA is TGCGCCAGCAGTGAGTCTGGGAGTGACTACAATGAGCAGTTCTTC. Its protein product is CASSESGSDYNEQFF.

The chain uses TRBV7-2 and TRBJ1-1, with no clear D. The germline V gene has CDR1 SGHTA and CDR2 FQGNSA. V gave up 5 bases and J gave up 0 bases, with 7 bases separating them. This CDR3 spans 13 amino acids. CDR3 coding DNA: TGTGCCAGCAGCCGTCAGGTGAACACTGAAGCTTTCTTT. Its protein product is CASSRQVNTEAFF.

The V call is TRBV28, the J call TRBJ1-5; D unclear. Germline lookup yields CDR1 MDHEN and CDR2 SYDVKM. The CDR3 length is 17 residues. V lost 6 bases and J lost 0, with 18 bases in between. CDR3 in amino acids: CASRLTRSVYSNQPQHF. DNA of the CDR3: TGTGCCAGCAGACTCACCCGGTCGGTGTATAGCAATCAGCCCCAGCATTTT.

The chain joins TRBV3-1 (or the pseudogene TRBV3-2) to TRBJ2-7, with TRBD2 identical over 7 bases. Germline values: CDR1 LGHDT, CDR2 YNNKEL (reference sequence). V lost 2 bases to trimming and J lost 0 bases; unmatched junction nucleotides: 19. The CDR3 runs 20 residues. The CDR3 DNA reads TGTGCCAGCAGCCAAAGCTCCGGAGGATTTCTAGCGGATAACTCCTACGAGCAGTACTTC. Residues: CASSQSSGGFLADNSYEQYF.

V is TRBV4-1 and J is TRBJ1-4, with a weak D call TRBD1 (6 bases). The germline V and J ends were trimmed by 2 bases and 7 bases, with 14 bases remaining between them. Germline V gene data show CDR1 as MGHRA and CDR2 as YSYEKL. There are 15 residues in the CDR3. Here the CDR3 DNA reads TGCGCCAGCAGCCAATCCGACAGGCTAGGTGAAAAACTGTTTTTT. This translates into CASSQSDRLGEKLFF.

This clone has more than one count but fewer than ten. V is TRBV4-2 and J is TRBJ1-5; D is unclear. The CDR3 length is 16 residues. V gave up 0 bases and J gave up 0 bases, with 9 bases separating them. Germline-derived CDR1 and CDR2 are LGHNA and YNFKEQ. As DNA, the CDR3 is TGTGCCAGCAGCCAAGAGGTGGCAGTTAGCAATCAGCCCCAGCATTTT. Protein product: CASSQEVAVSNQPQHF.

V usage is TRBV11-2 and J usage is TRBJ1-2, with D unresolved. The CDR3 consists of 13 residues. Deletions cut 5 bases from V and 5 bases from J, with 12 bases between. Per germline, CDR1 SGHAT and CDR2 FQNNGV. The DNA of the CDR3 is TGTGCCAGCAGCCGGCGGGAGCGGTATGGCTACACCTTC. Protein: CASSRRERYGYTF.

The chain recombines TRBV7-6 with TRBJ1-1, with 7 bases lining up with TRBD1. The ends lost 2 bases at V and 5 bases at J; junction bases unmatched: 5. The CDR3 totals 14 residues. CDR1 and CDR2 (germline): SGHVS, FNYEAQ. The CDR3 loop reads CASSLKGARTEAFF. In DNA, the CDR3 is TGTGCCAGCAGCTTAAAGGGGGCGCGGACTGAAGCTTTCTTT. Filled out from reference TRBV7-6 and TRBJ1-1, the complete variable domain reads GAGVSQSPRYKVTKRGQDVALRCDPISGHVSLYWYRQALGQGPEFLTYFNYEAQQDKSGLPNDRFSAERPEGSISTLTIQRTEQRDSAMYRCASSLKGARTEAFFGQGTRLTVV.

The DNA of the CDR3 is TGTGCCTACAATCGGGACAGGGCTTTTCCTGAAGCTTTCTTT. Protein sequence: CAYNRDRAFPEAFF. The V gene is TRBV30, the J gene TRBJ1-1; 9 nucleotides agree with TRBD1. The V gene end was trimmed by 7 bases and the J gene end by 6 bases; junction bases not matched to a gene: 12. CDR1 is GTSNPN and CDR2 is SVGIG in the germline V gene (reference sequence). CDR3 length: 14 amino acids.

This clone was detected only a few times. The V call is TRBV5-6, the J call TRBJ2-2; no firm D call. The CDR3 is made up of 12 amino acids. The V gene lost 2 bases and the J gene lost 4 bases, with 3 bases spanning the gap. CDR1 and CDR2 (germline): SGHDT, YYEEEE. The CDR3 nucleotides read TGTGCCAGCAGCTTCAGCACCGGGGAGCTGTTTTTT. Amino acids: CASSFSTGELFF.